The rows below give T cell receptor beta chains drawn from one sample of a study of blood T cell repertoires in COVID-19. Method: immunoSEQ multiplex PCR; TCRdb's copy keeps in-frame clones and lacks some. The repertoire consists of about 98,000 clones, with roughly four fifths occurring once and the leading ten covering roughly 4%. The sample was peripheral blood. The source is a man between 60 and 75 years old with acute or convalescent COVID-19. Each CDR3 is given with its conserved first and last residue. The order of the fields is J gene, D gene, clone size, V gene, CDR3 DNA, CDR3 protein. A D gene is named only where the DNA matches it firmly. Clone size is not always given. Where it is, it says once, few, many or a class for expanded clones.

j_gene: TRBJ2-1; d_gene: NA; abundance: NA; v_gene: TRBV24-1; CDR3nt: TGTGCCACCAGTCTTTTCGATGAGCAGTTCTTC; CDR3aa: CATSLFDEQFF
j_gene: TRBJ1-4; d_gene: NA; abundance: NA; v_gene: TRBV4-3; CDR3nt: TGCGCCAGCTCGTCTATCGGGGGTGACGGTGAAAAACTGTTTTTT; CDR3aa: CASSSIGGDGEKLFF
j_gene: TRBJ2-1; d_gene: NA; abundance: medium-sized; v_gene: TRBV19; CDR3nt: TGTGCCAGTAGTATAAGCGGAGCCTCCTACAATGAGCAGTTCTTC; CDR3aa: CASSISGASYNEQFF
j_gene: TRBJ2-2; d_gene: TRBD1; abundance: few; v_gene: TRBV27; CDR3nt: TGTGCCAGCAGTTTCGGACAGGGGGCGACCGGGGAGCTGTTTTTT; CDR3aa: CASSFGQGATGELFF
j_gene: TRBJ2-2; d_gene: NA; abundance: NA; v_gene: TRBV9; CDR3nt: TGTGCCAGCAGCTCTCTAGGCACCGGGGAGCTGTTTTTT; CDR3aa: CASSSLGTGELFF
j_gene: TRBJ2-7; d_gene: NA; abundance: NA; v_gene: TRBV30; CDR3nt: TGTGCCTGGAGTCAAGGAGACGGTTACGAGCAGTACTTC; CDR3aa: CAWSQGDGYEQYF
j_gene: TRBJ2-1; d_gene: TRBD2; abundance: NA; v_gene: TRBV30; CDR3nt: TGTGCCTGGAGTGTACGGGGGACGGGGGGGTGGAATGAGCAGTTCTTC; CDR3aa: CAWSVRGTGGWNEQFF
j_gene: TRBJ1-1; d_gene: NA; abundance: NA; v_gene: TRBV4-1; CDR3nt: TGCGCCAGCAGCCAAGATGCCCACTCAATGAACACTGAAGCTTTCTTT; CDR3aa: CASSQDAHSMNTEAFF
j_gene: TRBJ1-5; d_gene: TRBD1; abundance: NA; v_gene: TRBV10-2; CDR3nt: TGCGCCAGCAAGGACAGGGTCCATCAGCCCCAGCATTTT; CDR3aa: CASKDRVHQPQHF
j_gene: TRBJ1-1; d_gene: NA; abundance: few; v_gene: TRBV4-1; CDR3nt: TGCGCCAGCAGCCAAGGCTACAGTATGAACACTGAAGCTTTCTTT; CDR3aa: CASSQGYSMNTEAFF
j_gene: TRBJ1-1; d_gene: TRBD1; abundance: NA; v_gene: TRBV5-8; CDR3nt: TGTGCCAGCAGCTTGGATTCTAGGGGGCTAGCGACTGAAGCTTTCTTT; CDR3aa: CASSLDSRGLATEAFF
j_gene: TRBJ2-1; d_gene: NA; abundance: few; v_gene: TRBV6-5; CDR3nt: TGTGCCAGCCGGACAGCTGGAAGCAATGAGCAGTTCTTC; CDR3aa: CASRTAGSNEQFF
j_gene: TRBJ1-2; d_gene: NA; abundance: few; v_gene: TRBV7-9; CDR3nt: TGTGCCAGCAGCTCCAGGGGCGGCGATGGCTACACCTTC; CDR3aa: CASSSRGGDGYTF
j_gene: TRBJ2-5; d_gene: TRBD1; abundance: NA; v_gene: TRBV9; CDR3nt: TGTGCCAGCAGCGGGGACAGTGACCAAGAGACCCAGTACTTC; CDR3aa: CASSGDSDQETQYF
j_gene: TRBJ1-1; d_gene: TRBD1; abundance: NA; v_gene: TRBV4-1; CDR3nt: TGCGCCAGCAGCCGGACAGGGGGGAACACTGAAGCTTTCTTT; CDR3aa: CASSRTGGNTEAFF
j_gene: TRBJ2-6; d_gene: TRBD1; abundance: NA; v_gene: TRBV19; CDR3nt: TGTGCCAGTACCCCTAGGGGACAGGGAGGCTCTGGGGCCAACGTCCTGACTTTC; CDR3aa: CASTPRGQGGSGANVLTF
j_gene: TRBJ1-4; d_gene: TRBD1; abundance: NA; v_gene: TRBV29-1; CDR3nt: TGCAGCGTTGTGCAGGGGGGAAATGAAAAACTGTTTTTT; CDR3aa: CSVVQGGNEKLFF
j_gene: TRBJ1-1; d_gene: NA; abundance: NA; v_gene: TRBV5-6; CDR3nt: TGTGCCAGCAGGCGAGGACGGCTACGGGGCACTGAAGCTTTCTTT; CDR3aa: CASRRGRLRGTEAFF
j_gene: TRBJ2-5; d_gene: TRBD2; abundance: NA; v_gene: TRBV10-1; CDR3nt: TGCGCCAGCATCCCCGGGGGGGAGACCCAGTACTTC; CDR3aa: CASIPGGETQYF
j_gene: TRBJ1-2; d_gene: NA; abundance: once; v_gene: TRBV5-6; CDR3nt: TGTGCCAGCAGCTTGTCAGGGGCTGGCTACACCTTC; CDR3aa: CASSLSGAGYTF
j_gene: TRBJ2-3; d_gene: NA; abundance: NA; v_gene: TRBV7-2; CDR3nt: TGTGCCAGCAGCCCCCTGAGAGTCACAGATACGCAGTATTTT; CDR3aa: CASSPLRVTDTQYF
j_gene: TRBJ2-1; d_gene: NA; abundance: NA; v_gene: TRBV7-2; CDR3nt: TGTGCCAGCAGCCCTAATTACAATGAGCAGTTCTTC; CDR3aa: CASSPNYNEQFF
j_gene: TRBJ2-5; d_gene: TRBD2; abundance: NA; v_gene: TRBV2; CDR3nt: TGTGCCAGCAGGGGGGTTTTAGGACTAGCGCTACAAGAGACCCAGTACTTC; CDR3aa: CASRGVLGLALQETQYF
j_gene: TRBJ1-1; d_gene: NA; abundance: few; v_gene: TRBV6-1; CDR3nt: TGTGCCAGCAGTGAATCAAAGGGAGTGAACACTGAAGCTTTCTTT; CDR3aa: CASSESKGVNTEAFF
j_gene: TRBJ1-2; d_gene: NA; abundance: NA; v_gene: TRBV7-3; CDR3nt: TGTGCCAGCAGGCCAGGAGGGTCCGACTATGGCTACACCTTC; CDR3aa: CASRPGGSDYGYTF
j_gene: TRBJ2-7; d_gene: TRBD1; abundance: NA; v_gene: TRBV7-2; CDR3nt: TGTGCCAGCAGCTTGTGGACAGGAGCCTCCTACGAGCAGTACTTC; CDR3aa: CASSLWTGASYEQYF
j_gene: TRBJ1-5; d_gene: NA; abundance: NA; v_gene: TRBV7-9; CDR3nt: TGTGCCAGCAGCTCCCTGGGGCAGCCGGGTCAGCCCCAGCATTTT; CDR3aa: CASSSLGQPGQPQHF
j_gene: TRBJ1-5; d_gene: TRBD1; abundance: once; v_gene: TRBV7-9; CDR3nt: TGTGCCAGCAGCCCAAAGGGGACAGATCAGCCCCAGCATTTT; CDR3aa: CASSPKGTDQPQHF
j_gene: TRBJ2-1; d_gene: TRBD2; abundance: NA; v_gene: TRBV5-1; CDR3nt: TGCGCCAGCAGCCTACGGACGGGGGGGCCTGACAATGAGCAGTTCTTC; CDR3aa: CASSLRTGGPDNEQFF
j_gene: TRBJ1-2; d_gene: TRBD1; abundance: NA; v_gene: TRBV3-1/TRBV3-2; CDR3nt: TGTGCCAGCAGCCTCAGGGGACAGGGGGCAGGCTATGGCTACACCTTC; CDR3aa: CASSLRGQGAGYGYTF
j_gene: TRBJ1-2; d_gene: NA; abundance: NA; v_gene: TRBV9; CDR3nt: TGTGCCAGCAGCGTAGAAACTCATAATGGCTACACCTTC; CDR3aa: CASSVETHNGYTF
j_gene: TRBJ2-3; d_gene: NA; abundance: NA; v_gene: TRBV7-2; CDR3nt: TGTGCCAGCAGCGACCAACGGGTCTTTTTCACAGATACGCAGTATTTT; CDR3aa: CASSDQRVFFTDTQYF
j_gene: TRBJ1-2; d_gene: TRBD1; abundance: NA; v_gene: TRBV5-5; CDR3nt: TGTGCCAGCAGCTTGGTCACAGGGGGCTATGGCTACACCTTC; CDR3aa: CASSLVTGGYGYTF
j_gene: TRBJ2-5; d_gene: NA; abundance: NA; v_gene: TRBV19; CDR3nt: TGTGCCAGTAGTCAAAACGAGGAGACCCAGTACTTC; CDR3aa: CASSQNEETQYF
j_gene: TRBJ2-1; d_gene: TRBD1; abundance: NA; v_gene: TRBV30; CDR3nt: TGTGCCTGGGGGGGACAGGGAAGTGAGCAGTTCTTC; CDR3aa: CAWGGQGSEQFF
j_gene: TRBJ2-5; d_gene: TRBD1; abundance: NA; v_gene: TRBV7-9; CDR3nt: TGTGCCTCAGGGGACAGGCACGAGACCCAGTACTTC; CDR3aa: CASGDRHETQYF